These 23 T cell receptor beta chains were all obtained from the same sample, sequenced in a study of cytomegalovirus exposure and HLA in healthy donors. PCR amplification relied on 60 Vbeta primers (plus 13 Jbeta primers). Clones were read by immunoSEQ multiplex PCR, and TCRdb kept only the in-frame ones, dropping some. There are 100,000 to 150,000 clones in the sample; 80% occur only once, and approximately 0.22% lies in the top ten. Sequenced: PBMCs. These receptors originate from a man aged 45-60 years in good health and CMV-seronegative.

V gene TRBV7-3 combines with J gene TRBJ2-3; D not certain. The V gene's germline CDR1 is SGHTA and CDR2 FQGTGA. V was pared by 2 bases and J by 6 bases, with 9 bases between. The CDR3 spans 13 residues. CDR3 DNA sequence: TGTGCCAGCAGCTTATCCCTCGGGGATACGCAGTATTTT. It encodes CASSLSLGDTQYF.

The CDR3 sequence: CASSLRGQGQSGELFF. The CDR3 nucleotides read TGTGCCAGCAGCTTAAGGGGACAGGGTCAGTCCGGGGAGCTGTTTTTT. The chain couples TRBV7-6 to TRBJ2-2; 9 bases match TRBD1. This CDR3 is 16 amino acids long. The germline V gene has CDR1 SGHVS and CDR2 FNYEAQ. The junction had 7 bases not matched to a gene; V was cut back by 2 bases and J by 6 bases.

This rearrangement joins TRBV10-3 to TRBJ1-1; D is ambiguous. This CDR3 is built from 13 residues. Germline V lookup: CDR1 ENHRY, CDR2 SYGVKD. V lost 3 bases, J lost 7 bases, and 12 bases lay in between. CDR3: CAISDNDLREAFF. In DNA, the CDR3 is TGTGCCATCAGTGACAACGACTTACGTGAAGCTTTCTTT.

V gene TRBV7-2 combines with J gene TRBJ2-5; D is perhaps TRBD2 (6 bases). Deletions cut 1 base from V and 5 bases from J, with 11 bases between. The CDR3 has 14 amino acids. Germline assignment: CDR1 SGHTA and CDR2 FQGNSA. CDR3: CASSLDAGRETQYF. The CDR3 DNA reads as TGTGCCAGCAGCTTAGATGCGGGGAGGGAGACCCAGTACTTC.

This clone was observed a handful of times. The J gene is TRBJ2-7, the V gene TRBV10-3, with a weak D call TRBD2 (5 bases). The CDR3 is made up of 13 amino acids. Germline V gene lookup returns CDR1 ENHRY and CDR2 SYGVKD. Trimming took 9 bases from V and 3 from J, leaving 15 bases between them. The CDR3 nucleotides are TGTGCCATTGCTGCCGGGGAAGACTACGAGCAGTACTTC. As protein: CAIAAGEDYEQYF.

The rearrangement joins TRBV6-5 to TRBJ1-1; 10 nucleotides align to TRBD1. V dropped 5 bases and J dropped 1; count of bases not matched to a gene: 4. The CDR3 length is 15 residues. CDR1 and CDR2 from the germline V gene are MNHEY and SVGAGI. The CDR3 sequence is CASSARDRGNTEAFF. The CDR3 DNA reads as TGTGCCAGCAGTGCCCGGGACAGGGGGAACACTGAAGCTTTCTTT.

The V and J genes are TRBV7-8 and TRBJ2-7; 7 bases are shared with TRBD1. Germline-derived CDR1 and CDR2 are SGHVS and FQNEAQ. CDR3 length: 14 residues. Trimming at V came to 5 bases and at J to 3 bases, leaving 7 bases not matched to a gene. The CDR3 reads CASSPYRDSYEQYF. The CDR3 region has the DNA TGTGCCAGCAGCCCGTACCGGGACAGCTACGAGCAGTACTTC.

This sequence joins TRBV19 and TRBJ1-5, with 8 bases aligning to TRBD1. The germline CDR1 and CDR2 sequences are LNHDA and SQIVND (reference sequence). The CDR3 extends over 14 amino acids. Losses at the gene ends were 5 bases for V and 11 bases for J; bases not matched to a gene: 11. CDR3 sequence: CASSPDRVVGTQHF. CDR3 coding DNA: TGTGCCAGTAGTCCGGACAGGGTGGTGGGGACCCAGCATTTT.

V is TRBV9 and J is TRBJ1-1, with D hard to call. V lost 4 bases and J 5 bases, leaving 18 bases between the germline ends. This CDR3 is 15 amino acids long. The germline gives CDR1 SGDLS, CDR2 YYNGEE. The CDR3 nucleotides are TGTGCCAGCAGCCCCCATAATTTAGTGAGGACTGAAGCTTTCTTT. Amino acids: CASSPHNLVRTEAFF. Looking up the rest from reference TRBV9 and TRBJ1-1 gives the full variable domain: DSGVTQTPKHLITATGQRVTLRCSPRSGDLSVYWYQQSLDQGLQFLIQYYNGEERAKGNILERFSAQQFPDLHSELNLSSLELGDSALYFCASSPHNLVRTEAFFGQGTRLTVV.

This clone appeared once. The chain combines TRBV20-1 with TRBJ2-1; D uncertain. V lost 3 bases and J lost 3, with 3 bases in between. Germline V gene data show CDR1 as DFQATT and CDR2 as SNEGSKA (reference sequence). The CDR3 is made up of 11 amino acids. CDR3 DNA sequence: TGCAGTGCTAGTCGCTACAATGAGCAGTTCTTC. Translated: CSASRYNEQFF.

The V and J genes are TRBV12-5 and TRBJ2-1, with D perhaps matching TRBD1 (6 bases). Trimming pared 2 bases from V and 6 bases from J, leaving 14 bases between. This CDR3 contains 15 residues. CDR1 is LGHNT, CDR2 FRNRAP, per germline. The CDR3 reads CASGLPSGASNEQFF. The CDR3 bases are TGTGCTAGTGGTTTGCCTTCAGGGGCTAGCAATGAGCAGTTCTTC.

On this clone itself: The junction shows a germline mismatch at one end, possibly a read error. This CDR3 is also generated by other DNA sequences in the sample. The genes are TRBV4-3 and TRBJ1-2; maybe TRBD1 (5 bases). Germline CDR1 and CDR2: LGHNA and YSLEER. This CDR3 has 15 residues. CDR3 protein: CASSQLVRDLGGYTF. DNA for the CDR3: TGCGCCAGCAGCCAGCTAGTCAGGGATCTCGGCGGCTACACTTTC.

V usage is TRBV20-1 and J usage is TRBJ2-7; 10 bases align to TRBD1. The CDR3 has 11 residues. Germline loops: CDR1 DFQATT, CDR2 SNEGSKA (reference sequence). CDR3 DNA sequence: TGCAGCGCCGGGACAGGGGCCGAGCAGTACTTC. Amino acids: CSAGTGAEQYF.

This clone is a singleton in its sample. The chain joins TRBV9 to TRBJ1-5; D is perhaps TRBD1 (5 bases). CDR1 and CDR2 from the germline V gene are SGDLS and YYNGEE. V lost 3 bases and J 0 bases, leaving 10 bases between the germline ends. The CDR3 is made up of 15 amino acids. CDR3 protein: CASSDDRNSNQPQHF. Written as DNA, the CDR3 is TGTGCCAGCAGCGACGACAGAAATAGCAATCAGCCCCAGCATTTT.

V and J are TRBV28 and TRBJ1-5, with TRBD1 identical over 8 bases. The V and J ends lost 8 bases and 4 bases, in that order; junction bases with no gene match: 10. CDR3 length equals 15 residues. Germline values: CDR1 MDHEN, CDR2 SYDVKM. The CDR3 DNA sequence: TGTGCCAGCGGTACCAGGACAGGGCCTAATCAGCCCCAGCATTTT. Protein: CASGTRTGPNQPQHF.

The chain's CDR3 is CASSKLRDTEAFF. DNA for the CDR3: TGTGCCAGCAGCAAACTCCGGGACACTGAAGCTTTCTTT. The J gene is TRBJ1-1, the V gene TRBV5-4; no firm D call. CDR3 size: 13 residues. V was clipped by 4 bases and J by 3 bases, with 10 bases between them. CDR1 is SGHNT and CDR2 is YYREEE in the germline V gene (reference sequence).

V gene TRBV19 combines with J gene TRBJ1-1; 9 nucleotides agree with TRBD1. Germline V gives CDR1 LNHDA, CDR2 SQIVND (reference sequence). The length of the CDR3 is 16 residues. J gave up 4 bases and V 2 bases, and 8 bases lay outside the gene matches. The CDR3 region is CASSIPLGQGPTEAFF. In nucleotides, the CDR3 is TGTGCCAGTAGTATACCCCTGGGACAGGGCCCCACTGAAGCTTTCTTT.

The chain combines TRBV29-1 with TRBJ2-5; D is ambiguous. Germline lookup yields CDR1 SQVTM and CDR2 ANQGSEA. This CDR3 comprises 12 residues. The V end was cut by 7 bases, the J end by 2 bases, with 11 bases between. CDR3 residues: CSASYRQETQYF. In DNA, the CDR3 is TGCAGCGCGTCATACCGGCAAGAGACCCAGTACTTC.

This clone appeared a few times. The V call is TRBV6-6, the J call TRBJ2-1, with D possibly matching TRBD2 (6 bases). The V gene's germline CDR1 is MNHNY and CDR2 SVGAGI (reference sequence). The germline V and J ends were trimmed by 6 bases and 6 bases, with 12 bases remaining between them. CDR3 length: 13 residues. CDR3 loop: CASRTGEGNEQFF. The CDR3, as DNA: TGTGCCAGCAGAACGGGAGAGGGCAATGAGCAGTTCTTC.

V gene TRBV5-8 combines with J gene TRBJ1-3, with 7 bases lining up with TRBD1. This CDR3 is 17 amino acids long. Germline CDR1 SGHTS, CDR2 YDEGEE. The J segment lost 0 bases and the V segment lost 3 bases, leaving 9 bases of the junction unmatched. The CDR3 DNA follows: TGTGCCAGCAGCTACCTACGACAGGGTTCCTCTGGAAACACCATATATTTT. Translating gives CASSYLRQGSSGNTIYF.

CDR3 sequence reads: CASSFREYYGNTEAFF. In DNA form, the CDR3 reads TGTGCCAGCAGTTTTCGGGAATATTACGGGAACACTGAAGCTTTCTTT. The chain has TRBV28 and TRBJ1-1; no definite D call. The V gene's germline CDR1 is MDHEN and CDR2 SYDVKM. The CDR3 is 16 amino acids. The ends were cut back, 3 bases at V and 1 base at J, with 15 bases in the middle.

The rearrangement uses TRBV27 and TRBJ1-5; 7 bases map to TRBD1. The CDR3 loop spans 15 amino acids. The germline V gene has CDR1 MNHEY and CDR2 SMNVEV (reference sequence). J was trimmed by 3 bases and V by 3 bases; bases with no gene match: 5. CDR3 region: CASSLGQGVNQPQHF. CDR3 DNA: TGTGCCAGCAGTTTGGGGCAGGGGGTCAATCAGCCCCAGCATTTT.

J is TRBJ2-1 and V is TRBV11-2, with 11 bases lining up with TRBD2. Germline V gives CDR1 SGHAT, CDR2 FQNNGV. Losses at the gene ends were 5 bases for V and 10 bases for J; bases not matched to a gene: 13. This CDR3 contains 16 residues. The CDR3 is CASSVLAGGASDEQFF. CDR3 bases: TGTGCCAGCAGCGTCCTAGCGGGGGGTGCCTCGGACGAGCAGTTCTTC.